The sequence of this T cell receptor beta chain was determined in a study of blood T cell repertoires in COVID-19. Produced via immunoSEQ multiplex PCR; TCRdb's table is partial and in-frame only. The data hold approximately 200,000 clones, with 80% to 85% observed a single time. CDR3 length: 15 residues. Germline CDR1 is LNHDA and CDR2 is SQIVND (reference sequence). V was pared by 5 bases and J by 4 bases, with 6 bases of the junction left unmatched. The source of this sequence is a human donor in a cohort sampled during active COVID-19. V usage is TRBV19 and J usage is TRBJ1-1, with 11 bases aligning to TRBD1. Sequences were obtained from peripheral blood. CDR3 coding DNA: TGTGCCAGTAGTCCGGGACAGGGGGTCTTCACTGAAGCTTTCTTT. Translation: CASSPGQGVFTEAFF.